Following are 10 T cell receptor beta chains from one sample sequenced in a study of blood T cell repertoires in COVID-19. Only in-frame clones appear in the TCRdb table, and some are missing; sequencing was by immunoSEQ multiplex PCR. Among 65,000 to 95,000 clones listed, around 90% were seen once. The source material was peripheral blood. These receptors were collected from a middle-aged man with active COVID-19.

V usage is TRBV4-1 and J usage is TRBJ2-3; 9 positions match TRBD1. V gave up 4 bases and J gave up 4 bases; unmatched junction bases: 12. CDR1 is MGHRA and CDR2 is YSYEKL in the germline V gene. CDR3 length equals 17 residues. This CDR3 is CASSPRGDREVADTQYF. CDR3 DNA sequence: TGCGCCAGCAGCCCCAGAGGGGACAGGGAGGTAGCAGATACGCAGTATTTT.

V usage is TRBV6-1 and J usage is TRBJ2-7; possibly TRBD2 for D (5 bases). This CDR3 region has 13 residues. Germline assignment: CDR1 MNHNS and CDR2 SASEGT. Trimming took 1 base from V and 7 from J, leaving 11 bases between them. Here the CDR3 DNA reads TGTGCCAGCAGTGAAGTACCGGGGAGAGAGCAGTACTTC. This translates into CASSEVPGREQYF.

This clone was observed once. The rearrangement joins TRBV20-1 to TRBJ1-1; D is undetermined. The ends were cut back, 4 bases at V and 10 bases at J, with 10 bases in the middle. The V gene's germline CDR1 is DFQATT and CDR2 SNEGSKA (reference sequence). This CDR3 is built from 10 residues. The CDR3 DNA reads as TGCAGTGCTAACCGCCGCGCAGCTTTCTTT. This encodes CSANRRAAFF.

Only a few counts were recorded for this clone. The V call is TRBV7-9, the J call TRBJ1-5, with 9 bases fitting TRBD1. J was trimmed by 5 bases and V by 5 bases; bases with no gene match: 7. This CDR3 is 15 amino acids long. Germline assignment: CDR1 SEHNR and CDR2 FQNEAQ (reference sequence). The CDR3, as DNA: TGTGCCAGCAGCAAAGACAGGGGGGTAGATCAGCCCCAGCATTTT. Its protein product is CASSKDRGVDQPQHF.

The CDR3 region is CASSDGFGGVRAFF. In DNA form, the CDR3 reads TGTGCCAGCAGTGATGGTTTTGGCGGGGTGCGGGCTTTCTTT. The chain uses TRBV6-1 and TRBJ1-1; D uncertain. Trimming cost V 3 bases and J 11 bases, with 19 bases left between them. This CDR3 is built from 14 residues. The germline V gene has CDR1 MNHNS and CDR2 SASEGT.

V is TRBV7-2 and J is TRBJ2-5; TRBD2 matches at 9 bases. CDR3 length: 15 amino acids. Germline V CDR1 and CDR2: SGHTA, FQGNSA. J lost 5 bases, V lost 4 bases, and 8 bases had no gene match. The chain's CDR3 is CASSSLAGMGETQYF. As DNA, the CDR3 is TGTGCCAGCAGCTCGCTAGCGGGAATGGGGGAGACCCAGTACTTC. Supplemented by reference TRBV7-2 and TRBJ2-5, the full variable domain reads GAGVSQSPSNKVTEKGKDVELRCDPISGHTALYWYRQSLGQGLEFLIYFQGNSAPDKSGLPSDRFSAERTGGSVSTLTIQRTQQEDSAVYLCASSSLAGMGETQYFGPGTRLLVL.

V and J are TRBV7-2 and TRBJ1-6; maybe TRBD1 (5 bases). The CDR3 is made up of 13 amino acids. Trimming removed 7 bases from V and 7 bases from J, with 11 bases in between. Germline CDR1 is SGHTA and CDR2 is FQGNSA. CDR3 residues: CASIPAGNSPLHF. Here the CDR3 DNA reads TGTGCCAGCATCCCGGCAGGGAATTCACCCCTCCACTTT.

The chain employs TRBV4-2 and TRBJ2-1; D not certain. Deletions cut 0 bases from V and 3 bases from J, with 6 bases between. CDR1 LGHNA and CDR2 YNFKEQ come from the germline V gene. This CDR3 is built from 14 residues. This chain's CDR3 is CASSQDVSYNEQFF. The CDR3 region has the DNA TGTGCCAGCAGCCAAGATGTGAGCTACAATGAGCAGTTCTTC.

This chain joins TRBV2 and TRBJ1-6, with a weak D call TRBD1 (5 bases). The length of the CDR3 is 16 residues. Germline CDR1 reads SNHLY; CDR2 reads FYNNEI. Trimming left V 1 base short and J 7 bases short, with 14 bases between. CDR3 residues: CASSEGAARANSPLHF. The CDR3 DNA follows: TGTGCCAGCAGTGAAGGGGCCGCCAGGGCCAATTCACCCCTCCACTTT.

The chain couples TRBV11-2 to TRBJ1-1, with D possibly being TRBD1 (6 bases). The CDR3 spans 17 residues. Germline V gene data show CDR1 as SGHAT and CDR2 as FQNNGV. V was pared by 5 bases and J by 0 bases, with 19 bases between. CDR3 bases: TGTGCCAGCAGCCCCCGCGGGGGCCCGCTCGTGAACACTGAAGCTTTCTTT. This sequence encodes CASSPRGGPLVNTEAFF.